The entry that follows covers one TCR beta chain sequence. This entry belongs to a study of blood T cell repertoires in COVID-19. Turning to the study itself: Whether acute or convalescent, the COVID-19 samples came from the United States, Italy and Spain.

TCRdb's copy holds only in-frame clones and misses some; the assay was immunoSEQ multiplex PCR. The sample holds hundreds of thousands of clones, approximately 90% seen once. The source material was peripheral blood. The sequence was obtained from a woman aged 50 to 60 who had recovered from COVID-19.

Here the CDR3 reads CASSKSGSIYNEQFF. The CDR3 DNA follows: TGTGCCAGTAGTAAGAGCGGGAGTATCTACAATGAGCAGTTCTTC. The chain combines TRBV19 with TRBJ2-1; 8 bases match TRBD2. The germline V gene encodes CDR1 LNHDA and CDR2 SQIVND (reference sequence). Trimming cost V 4 bases and J 3 bases; bases outside gene matches: 5. The CDR3 is 15 amino acids.